This TCR beta chain stems from a study of OX40 agonist ivuxolimab in advanced cancers. Clones were sequenced by immunoSEQ multiplex PCR, and TCRdb holds only the in-frame ones, with some missing. The sample has about 48,000 clones, roughly 88% seen once; the top ten hold 45% to 70%. The germline CDR1 and CDR2 sequences are MDHEN and SYDVKM. The CDR3 is 15 amino acids. The V end lost 3 bases, the J end lost 1 base, and 7 bases lay between the germline ends. V usage is TRBV28 and J usage is TRBJ2-6, with a tentative D call TRBD2 (6 bases). The starting material was CD4+ or CD8+ T cells sorted from blood, obtained in a trial of the OX40 agonist ivuxolimab. The clonotype was recovered from an adult with an advanced solid tumor such as melanoma, head and neck, liver or kidney cancer. The CDR3: CASSLEGSGANVLTF. The CDR3 DNA reads TGTGCCAGCAGTTTGGAGGGTTCTGGGGCCAACGTCCTGACTTTC.